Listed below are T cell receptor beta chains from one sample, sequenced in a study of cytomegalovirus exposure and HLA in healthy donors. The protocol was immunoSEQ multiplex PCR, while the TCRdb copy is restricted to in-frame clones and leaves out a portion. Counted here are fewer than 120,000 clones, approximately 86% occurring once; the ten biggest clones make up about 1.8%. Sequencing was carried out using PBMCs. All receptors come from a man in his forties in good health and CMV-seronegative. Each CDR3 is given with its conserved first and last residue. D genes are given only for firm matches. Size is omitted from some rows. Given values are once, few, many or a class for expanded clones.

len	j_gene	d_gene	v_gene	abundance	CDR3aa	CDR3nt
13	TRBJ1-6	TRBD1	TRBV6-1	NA	CASSRTGESALHF	TGTGCCAGCAGTCGGACAGGGGAATCCGCGCTCCACTTT
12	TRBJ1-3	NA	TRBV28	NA	CASSSQGNTIYF	TGTGCCAGCAGTTCCCAGGGAAACACCATATATTTT
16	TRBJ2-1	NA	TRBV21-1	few	CASSKALEPIYNEQFF	TGTGCCAGCAGCAAAGCGTTAGAACCTATCTACAATGAGCAGTTCTTC
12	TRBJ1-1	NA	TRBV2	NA	CASSARAPEAFF	TGTGCCAGCAGTGCCAGGGCTCCTGAAGCTTTCTTT
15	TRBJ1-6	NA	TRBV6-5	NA	CASTLLQRGNSPLHF	TGTGCCAGCACCTTATTACAGAGGGGGAATTCACCCCTCCACTTT
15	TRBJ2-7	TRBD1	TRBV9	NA	CASNRWGQGGSEQYF	TGTGCCAGCAACAGGTGGGGACAGGGAGGATCCGAGCAGTACTTC
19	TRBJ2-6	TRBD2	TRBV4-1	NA	CASSQGERGGAAGANVLTF	TGCGCCAGCAGCCAAGGGGAGCGGGGGGGAGCCGCCGGGGCCAACGTCCTGACTTTC
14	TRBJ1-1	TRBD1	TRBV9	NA	CASSPPGGDTEAFF	TGTGCCAGCAGTCCTCCAGGGGGAGACACTGAAGCTTTCTTT
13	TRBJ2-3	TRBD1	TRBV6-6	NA	CASRGDRPATQYF	TGTGCCAGCAGGGGGGACAGGCCGGCTACGCAGTATTTT
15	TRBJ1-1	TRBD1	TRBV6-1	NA	CASSRPGTGNTEAFF	TGTGCCAGCAGTCGTCCCGGGACAGGGAACACTGAAGCTTTCTTT
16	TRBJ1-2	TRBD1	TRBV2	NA	CASGEGAGALGYGYTF	TGTGCCAGCGGTGAGGGGGCAGGGGCTCTCGGCTATGGCTACACCTTC
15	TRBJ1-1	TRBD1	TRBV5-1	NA	CASARGGGGETEAFF	TGCGCCAGCGCCCGGGGGGGAGGGGGCGAAACTGAAGCTTTCTTT
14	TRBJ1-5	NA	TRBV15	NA	CATSRDGVNQPQHF	TGTGCCACCAGCAGGGACGGGGTCAATCAGCCCCAGCATTTT
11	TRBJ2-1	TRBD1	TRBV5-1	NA	CASGQEHEQFF	TGCGCCAGCGGACAGGAGCATGAGCAGTTCTTC
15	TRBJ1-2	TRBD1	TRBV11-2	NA	CASSSFRTGGDGYTF	TGTGCCAGCAGCTCGTTCAGGACAGGGGGCGATGGCTACACCTTC
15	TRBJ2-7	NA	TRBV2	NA	CASSRTGPGAYEQYF	TGTGCCAGCAGTCGTACAGGGCCCGGGGCCTACGAGCAGTACTTC
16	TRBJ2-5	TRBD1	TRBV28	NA	CASKISGTGGAETQYF	TGTGCCAGCAAAATTAGTGGGACAGGGGGCGCGGAGACCCAGTACTTC
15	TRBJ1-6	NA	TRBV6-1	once	CAGTEDIGQASPLHF	TGTGCCGGCACCGAGGACATAGGGCAGGCTTCACCCCTCCACTTT
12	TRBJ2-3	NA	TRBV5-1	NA	CASSLPGDTQYF	TGCGCCAGCAGCTTACCAGGGGATACGCAGTATTTT
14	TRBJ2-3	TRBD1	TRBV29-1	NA	CSVARDRGPDTQYF	TGCAGCGTTGCCCGGGACAGGGGGCCCGATACGCAGTATTTT
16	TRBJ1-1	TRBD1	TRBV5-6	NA	CASRPGTGRRDTEAFF	TGTGCCAGCAGGCCCGGGACAGGGAGAAGGGACACTGAAGCTTTCTTT
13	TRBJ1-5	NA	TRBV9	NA	CASSAEGDQPQHF	TGTGCCAGCAGCGCGGAGGGTGATCAGCCCCAGCATTTT
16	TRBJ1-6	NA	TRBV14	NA	CASSQEPWPYNSPLHF	TGTGCCAGCAGCCAAGAACCCTGGCCCTATAATTCACCCCTCCACTTT
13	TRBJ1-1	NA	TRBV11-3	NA	CASSLNAGTEAFF	TGTGCCAGCAGCTTAAACGCAGGGACTGAAGCTTTCTTT
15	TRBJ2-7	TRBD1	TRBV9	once	CASSEGYRGTNEQYF	TGTGCCAGCAGCGAAGGGTACAGGGGAACGAACGAGCAGTACTTC
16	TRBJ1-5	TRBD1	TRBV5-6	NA	CASSLRTGYSNQPQHF	TGTGCCAGCAGCCTCAGGACAGGGTATAGCAATCAGCCTCAGCATTTT
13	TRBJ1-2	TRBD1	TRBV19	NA	CASSDRDSYGYTF	TGTGCCAGTAGTGACCGGGACAGCTATGGCTACACCTTC